This T cell receptor (beta chain) was observed in a study of response to subunit inactivated influenza vaccine. Regarding the study as a whole: Researchers suggested that each seasonal influenza vaccination recruits few new T cells.

After removal of 2 bases from V and 4 bases from J, the junction contained 2 bases not matched to a gene. CDR3 size: 14 residues. From germline, CDR1 is MNHEY and CDR2 SVGEGT. This clonotype has a count of ten or more. Its target is unknown. A single record per CDR3 protein comes from TCRdb applying MiXCR to the RT-PCR reads. The sample includes under 550,000 distinct CDR3 sequences, around 7.9% seen only once; the top ten take approximately 14%. Here the sequenced sample was PBMCs from blood, taken less than 30 months after vaccination. The chain has TRBV6-2 or TRBV6-3 and TRBJ1-2; 9 nucleotides line up with TRBD1. The receptor's source is a man aged 50 to 75 who received an inactivated influenza vaccine. The CDR3 loop is CASSYTGGVYGYTF. DNA for the CDR3: TGTGCCAGCAGTTACACAGGGGGCGTCTATGGCTACACCTTC.